Sequencing of this T cell receptor beta chain was carried out in a study of blood T cells in healthy people across ages. Notes on the study in general: Expanded clonotype changes were possibly confounded by unknown donor CMV status. Without sorted subsets, naive and antigen-experienced compartments could not be conclusively compared.

Of note for this clonotype: What it recognizes is unknown.

Staff drew roughly 10 milliliters of peripheral blood from each donor. At least 6.5 million PBMCs were isolated per sample. The V gene's germline CDR1 is KGHDR and CDR2 SFDVKD. V lost 6 bases to trimming and J lost 8 bases; unmatched junction nucleotides: 7. The CDR3 totals 13 residues. A J-beta primer mix and a sample-barcoded 5' primer were used in a second PCR of about 7 to 11 cycles. Using its own MiXCR run on the 5' RACE reads, TCRdb lists one record per CDR3 protein. The sample lists approximately 1.5 million distinct CDR3 sequences, 42% occurring once. V usage is TRBV24-1 and J usage is TRBJ1-1; TRBD1 aligns across 8 bases. Sequencing was performed on blood. This receptor was obtained from a woman aged 18-29 years in good health. As DNA, the CDR3 is TGTGCCACCAGTAACGACGACAGGGGAGAAGCTTTCTTT. Encoded protein: CATSNDDRGEAFF.